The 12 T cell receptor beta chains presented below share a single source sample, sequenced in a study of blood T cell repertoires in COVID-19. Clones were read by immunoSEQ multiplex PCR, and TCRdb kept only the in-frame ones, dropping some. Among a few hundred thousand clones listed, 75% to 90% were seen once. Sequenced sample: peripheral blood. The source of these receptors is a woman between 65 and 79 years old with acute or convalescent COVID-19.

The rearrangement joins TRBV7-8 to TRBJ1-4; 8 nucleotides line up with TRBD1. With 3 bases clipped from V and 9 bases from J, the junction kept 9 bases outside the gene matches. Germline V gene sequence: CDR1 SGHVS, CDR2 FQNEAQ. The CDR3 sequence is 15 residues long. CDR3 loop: CASSLDRTGLQKLFF. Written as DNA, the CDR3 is TGTGCCAGCAGCTTGGACCGGACAGGGCTGCAAAAACTGTTTTTT.

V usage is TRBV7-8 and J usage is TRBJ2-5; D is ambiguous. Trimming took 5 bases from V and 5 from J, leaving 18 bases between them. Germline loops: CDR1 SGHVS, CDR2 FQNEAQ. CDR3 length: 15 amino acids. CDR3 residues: CASSPGASQRETQYF. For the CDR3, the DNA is TGTGCCAGCAGCCCAGGTGCCAGCCAACGGGAGACCCAGTACTTC.

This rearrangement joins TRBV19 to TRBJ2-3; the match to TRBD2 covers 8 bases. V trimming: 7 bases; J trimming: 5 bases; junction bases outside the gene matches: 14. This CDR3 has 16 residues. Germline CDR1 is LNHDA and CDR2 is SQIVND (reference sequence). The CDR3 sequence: CASTTLGGGGKDTQYF. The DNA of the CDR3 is TGTGCCAGTACCACATTAGGAGGCGGGGGGAAAGATACGCAGTATTTT.

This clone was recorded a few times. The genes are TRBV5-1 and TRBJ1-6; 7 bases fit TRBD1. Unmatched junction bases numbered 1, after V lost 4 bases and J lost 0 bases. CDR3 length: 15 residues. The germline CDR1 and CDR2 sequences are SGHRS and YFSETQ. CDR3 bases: TGCGCCAGCAGCGAGGGGGCCTCCTATAATTCACCCCTCCACTTT. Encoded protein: CASSEGASYNSPLHF.

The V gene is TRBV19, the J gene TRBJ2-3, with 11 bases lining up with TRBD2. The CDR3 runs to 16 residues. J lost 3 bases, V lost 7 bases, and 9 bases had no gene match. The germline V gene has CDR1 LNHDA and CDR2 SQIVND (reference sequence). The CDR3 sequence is CASTPLTSGRTDTQYF. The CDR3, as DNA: TGTGCCAGTACTCCCCTCACTAGCGGGAGAACAGATACGCAGTATTTT.

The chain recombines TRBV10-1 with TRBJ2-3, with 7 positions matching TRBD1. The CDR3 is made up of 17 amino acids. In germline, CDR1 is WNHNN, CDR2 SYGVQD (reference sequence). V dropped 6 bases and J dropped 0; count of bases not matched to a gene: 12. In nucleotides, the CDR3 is TGCGCCAGCAGCGGAGGACAGGTTTCCCCTAGCACAGATACGCAGTATTTT. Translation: CASSGGQVSPSTDTQYF.

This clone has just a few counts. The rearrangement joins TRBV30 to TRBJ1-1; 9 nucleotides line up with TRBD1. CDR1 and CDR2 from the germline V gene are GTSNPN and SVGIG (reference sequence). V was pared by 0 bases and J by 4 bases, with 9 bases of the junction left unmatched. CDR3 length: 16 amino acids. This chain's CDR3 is CAWSVGWGQGVTEAFF. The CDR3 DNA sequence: TGTGCCTGGAGTGTAGGATGGGGACAGGGTGTCACTGAAGCTTTCTTT.

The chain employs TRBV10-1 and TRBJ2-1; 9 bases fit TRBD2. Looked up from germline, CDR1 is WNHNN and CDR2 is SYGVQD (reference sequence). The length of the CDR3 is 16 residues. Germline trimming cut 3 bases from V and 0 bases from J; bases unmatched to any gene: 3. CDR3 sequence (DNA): TGCGCCAGCAGTGATAGGCGGGGGGGCTCCTACAATGAGCAGTTCTTC. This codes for CASSDRRGGSYNEQFF.

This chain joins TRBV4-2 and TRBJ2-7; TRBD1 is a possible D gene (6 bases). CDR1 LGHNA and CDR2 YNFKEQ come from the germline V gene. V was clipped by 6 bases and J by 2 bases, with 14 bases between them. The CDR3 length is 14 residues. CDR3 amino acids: CASSGLGQTYEQYF. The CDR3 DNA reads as TGTGCCAGCAGTGGCCTCGGACAGACCTACGAGCAGTACTTC.

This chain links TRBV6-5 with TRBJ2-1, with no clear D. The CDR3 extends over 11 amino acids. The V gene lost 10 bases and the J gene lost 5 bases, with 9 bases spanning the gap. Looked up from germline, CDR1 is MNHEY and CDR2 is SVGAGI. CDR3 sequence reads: CATSRDNEQFF. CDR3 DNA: TGTGCCACCTCCCGGGACAATGAGCAGTTCTTC.

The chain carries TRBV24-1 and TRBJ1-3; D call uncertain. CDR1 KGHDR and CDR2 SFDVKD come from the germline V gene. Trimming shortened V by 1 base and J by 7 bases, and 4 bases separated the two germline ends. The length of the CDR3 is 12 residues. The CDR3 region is CATSDFQNTIYF. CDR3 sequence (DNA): TGTGCCACCAGTGATTTTCAGAACACCATATATTTT.

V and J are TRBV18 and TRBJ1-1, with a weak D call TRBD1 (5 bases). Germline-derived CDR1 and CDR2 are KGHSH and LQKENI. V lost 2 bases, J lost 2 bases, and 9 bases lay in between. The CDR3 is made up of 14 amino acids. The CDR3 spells CASSPAGGNTEAFF. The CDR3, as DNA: TGTGCCAGCTCACCAGCCGGGGGAAACACTGAAGCTTTCTTT.